The present entry profiles one T cell receptor beta chain with its context. This clone was counted once. Its antigen has not been determined. No per-base quality is available; no much larger clone lies one base away. There are 15 amino acids in the CDR3, from cysteine to phenylalanine inclusive. Solely the CDR3 DNA is kept, with 45 bases framed from the first base. Germline trimming amounts to 5 bases on V and 6 bases on J, with 10 as the count of junction bases outside the gene matches. Taken from the germline V gene, the CDR1 and CDR2 loops are MDHEN and SYDVKM. The record originates from a study of blood T cell repertoires in COVID-19 (dated by TCRdb to between 2020 and 2021). Background on the whole study: Collaborator samples came from the United States, Italy and Spain and covered acute and convalescent phases of COVID-19. The prospective study material was composed of cDNA or gDNA derived from T cells, B-cell-depleted T cells, or PBMCs. The samples were drawn from the first 160 participants of the ongoing ImmuneRACE study and from 950 to 1,500 subjects provided by 6 global collaborators. Nearly every sample came with metadata listing a de-identified subject ID, COVID-19 status, age in years and sex. The repertoires were made available in a free public database intended to serve as a resource for research on the immune response to SARS-CoV-2. Where available, HLA class I and class II types were taken from metadata supplied by the sample provider and were not determined by assay-based typing. Deeply sampled blood TCRbeta repertoires from subjects exposed to, actively infected with, or recovered from COVID-19 were included in the dataset. General conclusions and limits of the study: How much clinical and demographic metadata was included differed by source and by participant, and the metadata was provided uncurated.

The collaborating institutions used their own protocols to collect whole blood in K2EDTA tubes. For TCRbeta analysis, collaborators shipped samples in one of three forms: frozen whole blood, isolated PBMCs, or DNA extracted from either of those sample types. The immunoSEQ Assay, a bias-controlled multiplex PCR, was used to amplify TCRbeta CDR3 regions from genomic DNA. On the authors' methods: The number of nucleated cells in each sample was estimated from the amplification of reference gene primers within the assay. To quantify the absolute abundance of each unique TCRbeta CDR3 rearrangement, sequence reads were collapsed and filtered. Productive Simpson clonality was computed per sample as the square root of Simpson's diversity index over productive rearrangements. Held by TCRdb, this immuneACCESS table contains in-frame sequences only and omits some clones. Under half of the omission traces to an unresolved V gene where checked; the cause of the rest is unknown. The DNA was the basis for D and trimming; V, J and clone size are from that table. This sample is represented by over 300,000 clones; 90% of them were singletons. Roughly 6.8% of the sample comes from the top ten.

The TCR was taken from a man aged 18 to 30 with active or convalescent COVID-19. The sample taken for sequencing was peripheral blood. The V and J genes are TRBV28 and TRBJ2-7, and 10 junctional nucleotides match TRBD1. For the CDR3, the sequence is CASSITGTGAFEQYF. The DNA sequence reads TGTGCCAGCAGTATCACCGGGACAGGGGCTTTCGAGCAGTACTTC.